The 4 T cell receptor beta chains below come from one sample, sequenced in a study of T cell responses to AZD1222 COVID-19 vaccine. The table came from immunoSEQ multiplex PCR; TCRdb's copy has only in-frame clones and leaves some out. The sample consists of roughly 120,000 clones, about nine tenths of them appearing once. Specimen: peripheral blood, collected 28 days after the second AZD1222 dose. These receptors came from an adult who received the AZD1222 COVID-19 vaccine.

This sequence joins TRBV11-1 and TRBJ2-5, with D tentatively TRBD1 (6 bases). Germline V gives CDR1 SGHAT, CDR2 FQDESV (reference sequence). CDR3 size: 14 residues. V was pared by 2 bases and J by 2 bases, with 9 bases between. The CDR3 region is CASSLLGQQETQYF. CDR3 DNA sequence: TGTGCCAGCAGCTTATTAGGACAGCAAGAGACCCAGTACTTC.

This clone has only one observation. CDR3 amino acids: CASSLNRAQNEKLFF. The CDR3, as DNA: TGTGCCAGCAGCTTAAACAGGGCACAAAACGAAAAACTGTTTTTT. The gene calls are TRBV7-2 and TRBJ1-4, with a weak D call TRBD1 (6 bases). The CDR3 contains 15 residues. Trimming pared 2 bases from V and 8 bases from J, leaving 15 bases between. Germline V lookup: CDR1 SGHTA, CDR2 FQGNSA.

The chain recombines TRBV3-1 (or the pseudogene TRBV3-2) with TRBJ1-1; no reliable D call. The CDR3 runs to 13 residues. CDR1 is LGHDT and CDR2 is YNNKEL in the germline V gene (reference sequence). Trimming cost V 6 bases and J 0 bases, with 8 bases left between them. The CDR3 sequence: CASSQSVNTEAFF. DNA for the CDR3: TGTGCCAGCAGTCAAAGTGTGAACACTGAAGCTTTCTTT.

The V call is TRBV28, the J call TRBJ1-4; TRBD1 matches at 9 bases. Unmatched junction bases numbered 4, after V lost 1 base and J lost 7 bases. Germline assignment: CDR1 MDHEN and CDR2 SYDVKM. The CDR3 is 15 amino acids. CDR3 coding DNA: TGTGCCAGCAGTTTATCGGGACAGGGACTTGAAAAACTGTTTTTT. Translating it yields CASSLSGQGLEKLFF.